The present TCR beta chain was sequenced within a study of CD8 T cells in Susac syndrome. Random hexamers were used to reverse transcribe roughly 0.5 to 1 ug of RNA. An immunoSEQ multiplex PCR amplified TCR beta CDR3 over 54 Vbeta and 13 Jbeta. TCRdb ran MiXCR on the immunoSEQ multiplex PCR reads and lists one entry per CDR3 protein. The top ten clones hold approximately 0.097% of a sample with 190,000 or so distinct CDR3 sequences, roughly 96% of them seen once. V was shortened by 6 bases and J by 0 bases, with 9 bases between the two germline ends. This CDR3 is 14 amino acids long. CDR1 and CDR2 (germline): MNHNS, SASEGT. Only one count was recorded for this clonotype.

The specimen was CD4+ T cells from PBMCs. The chain has TRBV6-1 and TRBJ1-3; a possible D gene is TRBD1 (5 bases). This clonotype was obtained from a human donor with multiple sclerosis. Written as DNA, the CDR3 is TGTGCCAGCAGACGGGACGGCTCTGGAAACACCATATATTTT. Its translation: CASRRDGSGNTIYF.